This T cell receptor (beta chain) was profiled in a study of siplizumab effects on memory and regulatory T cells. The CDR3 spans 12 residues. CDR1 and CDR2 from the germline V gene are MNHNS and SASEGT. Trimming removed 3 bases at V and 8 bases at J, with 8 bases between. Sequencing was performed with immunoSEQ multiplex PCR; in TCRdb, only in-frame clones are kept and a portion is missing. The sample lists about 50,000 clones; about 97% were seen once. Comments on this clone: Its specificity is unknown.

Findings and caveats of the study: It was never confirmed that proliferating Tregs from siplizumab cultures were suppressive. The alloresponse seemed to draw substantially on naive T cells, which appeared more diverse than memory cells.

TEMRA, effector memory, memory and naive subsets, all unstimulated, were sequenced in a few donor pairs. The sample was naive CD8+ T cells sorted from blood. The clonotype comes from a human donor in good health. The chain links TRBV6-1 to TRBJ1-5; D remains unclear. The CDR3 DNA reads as TGTGCCAGCAGTGAGGGCGCGGAGCCCCAGCATTTT. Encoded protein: CASSEGAEPQHF.